A selection of T cell receptor beta chains follows, all from one sample in a study of shared clonotypes between healthy human individuals. Only in-frame clones appear in the TCRdb table, and some are missing; sequencing was by immunoSEQ multiplex PCR. The table includes under 2.5 million clones, under 95% detected once. The specimen sequenced was naive CD4+ T cells from PBMCs. The receptors derive from a man between 18 and 29 years old in good health. Some clones in this sample may be carry-over from other donors' samples. The CDR3 runs from the conserved cysteine through the conserved F or W. Each record gives: CDR3 protein, CDR3 DNA, V gene, J gene, D gene, clone size. D genes are given only for firm matches. Part of the rows lack a size; the others show once, few, many or a class for expanded clones.

CDR3: CASSSRPGQGGYEQYF
DNA: TGTGCCAGCAGCTCGCGCCCGGGACAGGGGGGATACGAGCAGTACTTC
V: TRBV7-2
J: TRBJ2-7
D: TRBD1
size: -

CDR3: CASSASGMGEQYF
DNA: TGTGCCAGCAGCGCTAGCGGGATGGGCGAGCAGTACTTC
V: TRBV7-9
J: TRBJ2-7
D: TRBD2
size: -

CDR3: CASSQSRGITEAFF
DNA: TGTGCCAGCAGCCAATCAAGGGGGATCACTGAAGCTTTCTTT
V: TRBV16
J: TRBJ1-1
D: -
size: -

CDR3: CASSPGAQRGAHEKLFF
DNA: TGTGCCAGCTCACCTGGGGCCCAGCGGGGGGCGCATGAAAAACTGTTTTTT
V: TRBV18
J: TRBJ1-4
D: -
size: -

CDR3: CASSRTPGQGWTNEKLFF
DNA: TGTGCCAGCTCACGAACACCGGGACAGGGATGGACTAATGAAAAACTGTTTTTT
V: TRBV18
J: TRBJ1-4
D: TRBD1
size: once

CDR3: CAPLRVSYEQYF
DNA: TGTGCCCCTCTCAGGGTCTCCTACGAGCAGTACTTC
V: TRBV27
J: TRBJ2-7
D: -
size: -

CDR3: CASSLGQLVVWPPNEKLFF
DNA: TGTGCCAGCAGCTTAGGCCAATTGGTGGTTTGGCCCCCTAATGAAAAACTGTTTTTT
V: TRBV7-8
J: TRBJ1-4
D: -
size: -

CDR3: CASRGTTTEQFF
DNA: TGTGCCAGCAGGGGAACTACGACAGAGCAGTTCTTC
V: TRBV2
J: TRBJ2-1
D: -
size: -

CDR3: CATRTEGSDTQYF
DNA: TGTGCCACCAGAACGGAGGGCTCAGATACGCAGTATTTT
V: TRBV15
J: TRBJ2-3
D: -
size: -

CDR3: CASSPRTGDEKLFF
DNA: TGTGCCAGCAGTCCTAGGACAGGGGATGAAAAACTGTTTTTT
V: TRBV2
J: TRBJ1-4
D: TRBD1
size: -

CDR3: CSVGRAGTNEKLFF
DNA: TGCAGCGTTGGGCGGGCCGGCACTAATGAAAAACTGTTTTTT
V: TRBV29-1
J: TRBJ1-4
D: -
size: -

CDR3: CASSDRDAEAFF
DNA: TGTGCCAGCAGTGACAGGGACGCTGAAGCTTTCTTT
V: TRBV25-1
J: TRBJ1-1
D: -
size: once

CDR3: CASSSTGGLINTDTQYF
DNA: TGTGCCAGCAGCTCAACGGGGGGACTAATTAACACAGATACGCAGTATTTT
V: TRBV7-3
J: TRBJ2-3
D: TRBD2
size: -

CDR3: CASTTPNQGYNEQFF
DNA: TGTGCCAGCACCACCCCAAATCAGGGGTACAATGAGCAGTTCTTC
V: TRBV28
J: TRBJ2-1
D: -
size: -

CDR3: CASSSSGTVFFEQYF
DNA: TGTGCCAGCAGTTCATCCGGGACAGTATTTTTCGAGCAGTACTTC
V: TRBV6-5
J: TRBJ2-7
D: TRBD1
size: -

CDR3: CSVVALSGTYEQYF
DNA: TGCAGCGTTGTAGCCCTGTCAGGGACCTACGAGCAGTACTTC
V: TRBV29-1
J: TRBJ2-7
D: -
size: once

CDR3: CSVEGRGQGIYEQYF
DNA: TGCAGCGTTGAAGGGAGGGGACAGGGGATCTACGAGCAGTACTTC
V: TRBV29-1
J: TRBJ2-7
D: TRBD1
size: -

CDR3: CASSLTGSGNTIYF
DNA: TGTGCCAGCAGCCTGACAGGTTCCGGAAACACCATATATTTT
V: TRBV7-8
J: TRBJ1-3
D: -
size: -

CDR3: CASSLSYLSEEQFF
DNA: TGTGCCAGCAGTTTATCGTACTTGAGCGAAGAGCAGTTCTTC
V: TRBV27
J: TRBJ2-1
D: -
size: once

CDR3: CASSAREVGTDTQYF
DNA: TGCGCCAGCAGCGCCCGTGAGGTGGGGACAGATACGCAGTATTTT
V: TRBV5-1
J: TRBJ2-3
D: -
size: -

CDR3: CAWSTGTGLSGELFF
DNA: TGTGCCTGGTCGACCGGGACAGGGTTATCCGGGGAGCTGTTTTTT
V: TRBV7-9
J: TRBJ2-2
D: TRBD1
size: -

CDR3: CASSLFNGEQYF
DNA: TGTGCCAGCAGTTTGTTCAACGGCGAGCAGTACTTC
V: TRBV28
J: TRBJ2-7
D: -
size: -

CDR3: CASSKPGTNTRETQYF
DNA: TGTGCCAGTAGCAAACCCGGGACTAACACAAGGGAGACCCAGTACTTC
V: TRBV19
J: TRBJ2-5
D: TRBD2
size: -

CDR3: CASSLGLGVLGYTF
DNA: TGTGCCAGCAGCTTAGGCTTGGGGGTACTTGGCTACACCTTC
V: TRBV7-2
J: TRBJ1-2
D: -
size: -

CDR3: CASSVSANTEAFF
DNA: TGTGCCAGCAGCGTGTCGGCGAACACTGAAGCTTTCTTT
V: TRBV9
J: TRBJ1-1
D: -
size: once

CDR3: CAWSGTGPGLLRLF
DNA: TGTGCCTGGAGTGGAACCGGCCCGGGACTCCTTAGGCTTTTT
V: TRBV30
J: TRBJ2-2
D: -
size: once

CDR3: CSVGQGGGYTF
DNA: TGCAGCGTCGGACAGGGAGGTGGCTACACCTTC
V: TRBV29-1
J: TRBJ1-2
D: TRBD1
size: -

CDR3: CASSDPSPGSGELFF
DNA: TGCGCCAGCAGTGACCCCTCCCCCGGGAGCGGGGAGCTGTTTTTT
V: TRBV10-2
J: TRBJ2-2
D: -
size: -

CDR3: CASSFDHSTDTQYF
DNA: TGTGCCAGCAGCTTCGATCATAGCACAGATACGCAGTATTTT
V: TRBV7-2
J: TRBJ2-3
D: -
size: once

CDR3: CAWDTGGVEQYF
DNA: TGTGCCTGGGACACAGGGGGGGTCGAGCAGTACTTC
V: TRBV30
J: TRBJ2-7
D: -
size: -

CDR3: CASSFRLGEPNEKLFF
DNA: TGTGCCAGCAGTTTTCGGCTTGGGGAGCCTAATGAAAAACTGTTTTTT
V: TRBV28
J: TRBJ1-4
D: -
size: -

CDR3: CASSESTGQHEQYF
DNA: TGTGCCAGCAGTGAAAGTACGGGGCAGCACGAGCAGTACTTC
V: TRBV2
J: TRBJ2-7
D: -
size: -

CDR3: CAFPDSAYGYTF
DNA: TGTGCCTTCCCGGACAGCGCCTATGGCTACACCTTC
V: TRBV30
J: TRBJ1-2
D: -
size: -

CDR3: CASSGAGLAYEQYF
DNA: TGTGCCAGCAGCGGAGCGGGACTCGCCTACGAGCAGTACTTC
V: TRBV7-9
J: TRBJ2-7
D: TRBD2
size: -

CDR3: CASSQDSARGSYEQYF
DNA: TGTGCCAGCAGCCAAGATTCGGCTAGAGGTTCCTACGAGCAGTACTTC
V: TRBV4-2
J: TRBJ2-7
D: -
size: -

CDR3: CASSPTGNLNKAGTEAFF
DNA: TGTGCCAGCTCACCTACAGGGAACCTTAACAAAGCAGGGACTGAAGCTTTCTTT
V: TRBV18
J: TRBJ1-1
D: -
size: once

CDR3: CASSTGTYSNQPQHF
DNA: TGTGCCAGTAGTACGGGGACCTATAGCAATCAGCCCCAGCATTTT
V: TRBV19
J: TRBJ1-5
D: -
size: -

CDR3: CASSVPGAGNTIYF
DNA: TGTGCCAGCAGCGTTCCGGGGGCTGGAAACACCATATATTTT
V: TRBV9
J: TRBJ1-3
D: -
size: -

CDR3: CASSSKELGKNIQYF
DNA: TGTGCCAGCAGCTCCAAAGAGTTGGGCAAAAACATTCAGTACTTC
V: TRBV7-2
J: TRBJ2-4
D: -
size: -

CDR3: CASSQEGYNSPLHF
DNA: TGCGCCAGCAGCCAAGAAGGTTATAATTCACCCCTCCACTTT
V: TRBV4-1
J: TRBJ1-6
D: -
size: -

CDR3: CAWSPHSNQPQHF
DNA: TGTGCCTGGAGTCCACATAGCAATCAGCCCCAGCATTTT
V: TRBV30
J: TRBJ1-5
D: -
size: -

CDR3: CASSFTSGKRGEQFF
DNA: TGTGCCAGCAGCTTTACTAGCGGGAAGAGAGGTGAGCAGTTCTTC
V: TRBV7-2
J: TRBJ2-1
D: TRBD2
size: -

CDR3: CASSEQIQETQYF
DNA: TGTGCCAGCAGTGAGCAGATTCAAGAGACCCAGTACTTC
V: TRBV2
J: TRBJ2-5
D: -
size: once

CDR3: CASRLILEETQYF
DNA: TGTGCCAGCAGGTTAATACTCGAAGAGACCCAGTACTTC
V: TRBV13
J: TRBJ2-5
D: -
size: -

CDR3: CASSYRVNTEAFF
DNA: TGTGCCAGCAGTTACAGGGTCAACACTGAAGCTTTCTTT
V: TRBV28
J: TRBJ1-1
D: -
size: -

CDR3: CASGTAGTPSNQPQHF
DNA: TGTGCCAGCGGGACCGCCGGGACCCCCAGCAATCAGCCCCAGCATTTT
V: TRBV27
J: TRBJ1-5
D: -
size: -

CDR3: CASSLMQTGETQYF
DNA: TGCGCCAGCAGCTTGATGCAAACTGGGGAGACCCAGTACTTC
V: TRBV5-1
J: TRBJ2-5
D: -
size: -

CDR3: CSVAGQTYEQYF
DNA: TGCAGCGTTGCGGGACAGACCTACGAGCAGTACTTC
V: TRBV29-1
J: TRBJ2-7
D: TRBD1
size: -

CDR3: CASSLDRVNTEAFF
DNA: TGTGCCAGCAGCCTGGACAGGGTGAACACTGAAGCTTTCTTT
V: TRBV2
J: TRBJ1-1
D: TRBD1
size: -

CDR3: CASSLGGRANTGELFF
DNA: TGTGCCAGCAGTTTAGGAGGGCGAGCGAACACCGGGGAGCTGTTTTTT
V: TRBV28
J: TRBJ2-2
D: -
size: -

CDR3: CASSETGDGEQYF
DNA: TGTGCCAGCAGTGAGACAGGGGATGGGGAGCAGTACTTC
V: TRBV2
J: TRBJ2-7
D: TRBD1
size: -

CDR3: CASTRRGTNEKLFF
DNA: TGTGCCAGCACCCGACGGGGAACTAATGAAAAACTGTTTTTT
V: TRBV27
J: TRBJ1-4
D: -
size: -

CDR3: CASRSDSYEQYF
DNA: TGTGCCAGCAGATCCGACTCCTACGAGCAGTACTTC
V: TRBV6-5
J: TRBJ2-7
D: -
size: -

CDR3: CASSPSGTQGYGYTF
DNA: TGTGCCAGCAGCCCATCCGGGACCCAAGGCTATGGCTACACCTTC
V: TRBV9
J: TRBJ1-2
D: -
size: -

CDR3: CASRDIFTDTQYF
DNA: TGTGCCAGCCGGGACATATTCACAGATACGCAGTATTTT
V: TRBV6-1
J: TRBJ2-3
D: -
size: -

CDR3: CASGPEGVIDEQYF
DNA: TGTGCTAGTGGTCCGGAGGGGGTAATCGACGAGCAGTACTTC
V: TRBV12-5
J: TRBJ2-7
D: -
size: -

CDR3: CASSYTDRGLHGYTF
DNA: TGTGCCAGCAGCTACACCGACAGGGGACTTCATGGCTACACCTTC
V: TRBV5-6
J: TRBJ1-2
D: TRBD1
size: few